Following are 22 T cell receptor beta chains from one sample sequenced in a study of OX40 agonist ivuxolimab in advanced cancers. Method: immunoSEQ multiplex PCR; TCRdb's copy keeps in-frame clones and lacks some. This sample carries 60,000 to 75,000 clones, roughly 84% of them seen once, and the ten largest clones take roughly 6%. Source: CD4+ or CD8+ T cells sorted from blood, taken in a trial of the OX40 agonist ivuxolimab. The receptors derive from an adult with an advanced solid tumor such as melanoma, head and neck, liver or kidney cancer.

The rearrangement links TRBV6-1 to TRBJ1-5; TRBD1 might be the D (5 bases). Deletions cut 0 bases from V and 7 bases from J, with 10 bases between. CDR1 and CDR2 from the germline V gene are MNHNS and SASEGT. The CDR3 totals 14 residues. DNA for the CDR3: TGTGCCAGCAGTGAAGCGGGGGGTACGCAGCCCCAGCATTTT. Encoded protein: CASSEAGGTQPQHF.

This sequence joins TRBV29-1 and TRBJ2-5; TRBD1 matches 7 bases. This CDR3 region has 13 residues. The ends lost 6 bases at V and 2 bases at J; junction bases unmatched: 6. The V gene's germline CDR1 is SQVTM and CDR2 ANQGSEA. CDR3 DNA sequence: TGCAGCGTAGAGGGACAGCCACAAGAGACCCAGTACTTC. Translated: CSVEGQPQETQYF.

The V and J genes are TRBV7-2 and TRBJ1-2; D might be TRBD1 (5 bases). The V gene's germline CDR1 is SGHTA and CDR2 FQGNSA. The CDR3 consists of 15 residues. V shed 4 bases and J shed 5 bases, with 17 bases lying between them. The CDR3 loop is CASSSLFIGGYGYTF. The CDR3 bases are TGTGCCAGCAGCTCGCTATTTATCGGGGGATATGGCTACACCTTC.

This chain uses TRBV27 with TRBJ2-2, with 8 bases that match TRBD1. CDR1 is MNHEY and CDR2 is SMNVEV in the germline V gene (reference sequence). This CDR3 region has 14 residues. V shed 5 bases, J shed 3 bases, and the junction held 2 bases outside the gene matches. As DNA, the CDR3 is TGTGCCAGCAGTATACAGGGGGACACCGGGGAGCTGTTTTTT. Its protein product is CASSIQGDTGELFF.

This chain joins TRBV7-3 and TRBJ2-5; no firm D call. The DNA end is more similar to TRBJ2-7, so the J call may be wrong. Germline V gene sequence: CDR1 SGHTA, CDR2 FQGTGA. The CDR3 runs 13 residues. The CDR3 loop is CASSLVGKGEQYF. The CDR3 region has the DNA TGTGCCAGCAGCTTAGTGGGAAAGGGCGAGCAGTACTTC.

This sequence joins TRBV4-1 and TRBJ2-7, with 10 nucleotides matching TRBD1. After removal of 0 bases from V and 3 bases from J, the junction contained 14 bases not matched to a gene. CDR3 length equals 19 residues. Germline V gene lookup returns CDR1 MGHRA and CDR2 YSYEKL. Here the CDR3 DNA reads TGCGCCAGCAGCCAAGATGGAATTATTGGGGGACAGGGGCGCTACGAGCAGTACTTC. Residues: CASSQDGIIGGQGRYEQYF.

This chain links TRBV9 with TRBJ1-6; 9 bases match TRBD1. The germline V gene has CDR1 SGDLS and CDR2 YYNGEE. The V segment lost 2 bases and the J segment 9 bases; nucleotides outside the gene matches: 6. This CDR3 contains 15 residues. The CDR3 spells CASSVRTGGGSPLHF. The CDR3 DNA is TGTGCCAGCAGCGTTAGAACAGGGGGCGGTTCACCCCTCCACTTT.

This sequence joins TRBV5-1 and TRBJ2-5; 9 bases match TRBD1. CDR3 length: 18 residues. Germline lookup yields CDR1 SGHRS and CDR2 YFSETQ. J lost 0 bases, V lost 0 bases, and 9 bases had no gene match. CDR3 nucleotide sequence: TGCGCCAGCAGCTTGGTGGGACCTACAGGGGGCTACCAAGAGACCCAGTACTTC. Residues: CASSLVGPTGGYQETQYF.

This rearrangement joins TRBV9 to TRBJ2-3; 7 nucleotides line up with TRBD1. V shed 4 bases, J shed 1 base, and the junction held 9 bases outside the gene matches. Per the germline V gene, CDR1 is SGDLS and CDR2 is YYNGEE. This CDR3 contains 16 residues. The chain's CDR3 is CASSPTTGWGTDTQYF. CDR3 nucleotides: TGTGCCAGCAGCCCAACGACAGGGTGGGGCACAGATACGCAGTATTTT. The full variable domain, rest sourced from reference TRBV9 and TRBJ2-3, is DSGVTQTPKHLITATGQRVTLRCSPRSGDLSVYWYQQSLDQGLQFLIQYYNGEERAKGNILERFSAQQFPDLHSELNLSSLELGDSALYFCASSPTTGWGTDTQYFGPGTRLTVL.

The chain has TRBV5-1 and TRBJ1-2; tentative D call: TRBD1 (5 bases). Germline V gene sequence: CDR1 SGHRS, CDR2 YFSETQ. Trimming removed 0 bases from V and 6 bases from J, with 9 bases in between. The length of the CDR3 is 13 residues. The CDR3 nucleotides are TGCGCCAGCAGCTTGGTAGGGGCCGATGGCTACACCTTC. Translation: CASSLVGADGYTF. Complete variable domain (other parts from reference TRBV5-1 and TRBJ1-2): KAGVTQTPRYLIKTRGQQVTLSCSPISGHRSVSWYQQTPGQGLQFLFEYFSETQRNKGNFPGRFSGRQFSNSRSEMNVSTLELGDSALYLCASSLVGADGYTFGSGTRLTVV.

The CDR3 region is CASKGGSSYNEQFF. DNA for the CDR3: TGTGCCAGCAAGGGGGGGAGCTCCTACAATGAGCAGTTCTTC. This chain uses TRBV2 with TRBJ2-1; a possible D gene is TRBD2 (7 bases). Germline-derived CDR1 and CDR2 are SNHLY and FYNNEI. This CDR3 region has 14 residues. V dropped 7 bases and J dropped 0 bases, with 10 bases sitting between them.

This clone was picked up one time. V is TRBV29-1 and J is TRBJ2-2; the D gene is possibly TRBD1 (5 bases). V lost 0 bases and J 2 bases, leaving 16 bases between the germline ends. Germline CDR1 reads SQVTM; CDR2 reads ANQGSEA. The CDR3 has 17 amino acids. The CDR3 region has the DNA TGCAGCGTTGAAGACTTAAGGCCAGGGATTAACACCGGGGAGCTGTTTTTT. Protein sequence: CSVEDLRPGINTGELFF.

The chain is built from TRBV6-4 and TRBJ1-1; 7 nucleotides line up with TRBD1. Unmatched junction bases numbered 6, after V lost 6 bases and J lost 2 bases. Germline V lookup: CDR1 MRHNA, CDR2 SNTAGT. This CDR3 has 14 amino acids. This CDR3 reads CASRPDRSNTEAFF. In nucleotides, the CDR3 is TGTGCCAGCAGGCCGGACAGGTCTAACACTGAAGCTTTCTTT.

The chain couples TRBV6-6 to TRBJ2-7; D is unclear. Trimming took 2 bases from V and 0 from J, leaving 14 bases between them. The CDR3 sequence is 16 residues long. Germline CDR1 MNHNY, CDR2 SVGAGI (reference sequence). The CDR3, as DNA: TGTGCCAGCAGTTACCTTTGGGATAAGAGCTCCTACGAGCAGTACTTC. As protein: CASSYLWDKSSYEQYF.

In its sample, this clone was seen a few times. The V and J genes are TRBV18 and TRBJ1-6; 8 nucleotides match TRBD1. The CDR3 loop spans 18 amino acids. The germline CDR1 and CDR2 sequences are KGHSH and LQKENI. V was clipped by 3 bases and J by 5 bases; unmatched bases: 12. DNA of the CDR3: TGTGCCAGCTCACCTAAATCAACCGGACAGGGAAATAATTCACCCCTCCACTTT. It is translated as CASSPKSTGQGNNSPLHF.

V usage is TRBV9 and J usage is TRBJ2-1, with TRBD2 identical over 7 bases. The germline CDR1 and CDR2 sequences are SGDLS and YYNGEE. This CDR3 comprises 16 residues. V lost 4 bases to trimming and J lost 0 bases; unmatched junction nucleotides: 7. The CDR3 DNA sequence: TGTGCCAGCAGCCTATCAGCGGGGAGCTCCTACAATGAGCAGTTCTTC. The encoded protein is CASSLSAGSSYNEQFF.

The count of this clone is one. CDR3 coding DNA: TGTGCCAGCAGCTTGGAACACGGCTCGACCCAGTACTTC. Residues: CASSLEHGSTQYF. V gene TRBV5-4 combines with J gene TRBJ2-5; the D is unclear. V was pared by 0 bases and J by 7 bases, with 10 bases between. The CDR3 loop spans 13 amino acids. The germline V gene encodes CDR1 SGHNT and CDR2 YYREEE (reference sequence).

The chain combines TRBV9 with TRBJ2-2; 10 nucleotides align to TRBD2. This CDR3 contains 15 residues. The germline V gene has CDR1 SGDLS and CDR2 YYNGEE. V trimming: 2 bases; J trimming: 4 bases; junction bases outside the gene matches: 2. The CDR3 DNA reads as TGTGCCAGCAGCGTCCTAGCGGGAGCCACCGGGGAGCTGTTTTTT. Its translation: CASSVLAGATGELFF.

The CDR3 sequence is CASKGVTDTQYF. The CDR3 nucleotides read TGTGCCAGCAAAGGGGTTACAGATACGCAGTATTTT. V is TRBV6-5 and J is TRBJ2-3; possibly TRBD1 for D (5 bases). V lost 7 bases to trimming and J lost 3 bases, with 8 bases between them. Germline CDR1 reads MNHEY; CDR2 reads SVGAGI. The CDR3 sequence is 12 residues long.

The CDR3 sequence is CSATFDTQYF. The CDR3 coding sequence is TGCAGTGCCACTTTCGATACGCAGTATTTT. This chain connects TRBV20-1 to TRBJ2-3; D unclear. This CDR3 is built from 10 residues. Per the germline V gene, CDR1 is DFQATT and CDR2 is SNEGSKA (reference sequence). V was trimmed by 6 bases and J by 6 bases, leaving 7 bases between them.

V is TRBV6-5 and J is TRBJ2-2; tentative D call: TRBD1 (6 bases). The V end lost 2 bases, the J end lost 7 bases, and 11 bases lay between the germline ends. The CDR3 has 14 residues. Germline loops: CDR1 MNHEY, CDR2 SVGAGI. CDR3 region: CASSYGGAVGELFF. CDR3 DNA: TGTGCCAGCAGTTACGGGGGCGCGGTCGGGGAGCTGTTTTTT.

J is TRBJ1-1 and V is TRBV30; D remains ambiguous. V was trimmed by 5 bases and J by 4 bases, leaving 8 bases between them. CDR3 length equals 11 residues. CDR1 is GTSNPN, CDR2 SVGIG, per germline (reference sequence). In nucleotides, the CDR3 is TGTGCCTGGGGGCGAACCACTGAAGCTTTCTTT. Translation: CAWGRTTEAFF. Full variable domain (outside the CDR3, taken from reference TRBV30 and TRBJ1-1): SQTIHQWPATLVQPVGSPLSLECTVEGTSNPNLYWYRQAAGRGLQLLFYSVGIGQISSEVPQNLSASRPQDRQFILSSKKLLLSDSGFYLCAWGRTTEAFFGQGTRLTVV.